This is a list of T cell receptor beta chains from one sample in a study of vaccination and CD4 T cells after COVID-19. TCRdb redid the calling of the PCR reads with MiXCR, one entry per CDR3 protein. The sample lists 9,000 to 15,000 distinct CDR3 sequences, roughly 43% occurring once. Their specific antigens are unknown. The sequencing input was CD4+ T cells from blood, cultured in vitro. The receptors stem from a human donor who had recovered from COVID-19. Each CDR3 is given with its conserved first and last residue. D genes are given only for firm matches. Clone size appears in some rows only: once, few, many, or a class for an expanded clone.

j_call,d_call,clone_size,cdr3_length,v_call,cdr3_aa,cdr3_nt
TRBJ2-2,TRBD1,-,17,TRBV7-9,CASSFFSGTGSTGELFF,TGTGCCAGCAGCTTTTTTTCCGGGACAGGGAGCACCGGGGAGCTGTTTTTT
TRBJ2-7,-,-,16,TRBV6-1,CAIDEGGPPVIYEQYF,TGTGCCATCGATGAAGGTGGACCCCCGGTAATCTACGAGCAGTACTTC
TRBJ2-5,-,-,14,TRBV6-2/TRBV6-3,CASSRGQPQETQYF,TGTGCCAGCAGTAGAGGACAGCCGCAAGAGACCCAGTACTTC
TRBJ1-6,-,few,15,TRBV5-6,CASSGGRWGNSPLHF,TGTGCCAGCAGCGGGGGGCGTTGGGGTAATTCACCCCTCCACTTT
TRBJ1-5,-,-,11,TRBV29-1,CSVGGEGPQHF,TGCAGCGTTGGGGGTGAGGGGCCCCAGCATTTT
TRBJ1-2,-,-,14,TRBV28,CASGWDTSNYGYTF,TGTGCCAGCGGGTGGGACACCTCTAACTATGGCTACACCTTC
TRBJ1-5,-,-,12,TRBV19,CASRDGNQPQHF,TGTGCCAGCCGGGACGGTAATCAGCCCCAGCATTTT
TRBJ1-1,-,-,16,TRBV7-2,CASSPNRAGVNTEAFF,TGTGCCAGCAGCCCAAACCGGGCAGGGGTGAACACTGAAGCTTTCTTT
TRBJ2-5,-,few,13,TRBV15,CATSRVAQETQYF,TGTGCCACCAGCAGAGTCGCCCAAGAGACCCAGTACTTC
TRBJ2-1,-,-,15,TRBV11-1,CASTPFGTIYNEQFF,TGTGCCAGCACCCCCTTCGGTACCATCTACAATGAGCAGTTCTTC
TRBJ2-3,TRBD2,-,13,TRBV27,CASNPSGIDTQYF,TGTGCCAGCAATCCTAGCGGGATAGATACGCAGTATTTT
TRBJ2-1,TRBD1,-,12,TRBV10-3,CAIRGQGNEQFF,TGTGCCATCAGGGGACAGGGCAATGAGCAGTTCTTC
TRBJ2-2,-,few,14,TRBV10-3,CATGTPDVTGELFF,TGTGCCACCGGGACGCCCGACGTCACCGGGGAGCTGTTTTTT
TRBJ1-5,-,few,15,TRBV19,CASSSAAGLNQPQHF,TGTGCCAGTAGTTCCGCCGCCGGGCTCAATCAGCCCCAGCATTTT
TRBJ1-6,TRBD1,-,13,TRBV20-1,CSARIDRVSPLHF,TGCAGTGCTAGAATCGACAGGGTTTCACCCCTCCACTTT
TRBJ2-1,TRBD2,-,15,TRBV6-5,CASSYGLAGPYEQFF,TGTGCCAGCAGTTACGGCCTAGCGGGACCCTATGAGCAGTTCTTC
TRBJ2-7,-,-,12,TRBV20-1,CSARGQPYEQYF,TGCAGTGCTAGAGGACAGCCCTACGAGCAGTACTTC
TRBJ2-5,TRBD2,few,15,TRBV27,CATTDFTSGLETQYF,TGTGCCACCACCGACTTCACTAGCGGGTTAGAGACCCAGTACTTC
TRBJ1-5,TRBD1,few,15,TRBV7-8,CASSSRQGGNQPQHF,TGTGCCAGCAGCTCGCGACAGGGGGGCAATCAGCCCCAGCATTTT
TRBJ2-1,TRBD2,-,16,TRBV7-8,CASSPGGLAGYNEQFF,TGTGCCAGCAGCCCCGGCGGGCTAGCGGGATACAATGAGCAGTTCTTC
TRBJ2-3,-,-,13,TRBV7-8,CASCGDARDTQYF,TGTGCCAGCTGTGGGGATGCTAGAGATACGCAGTATTTT
TRBJ2-1,-,-,15,TRBV20-1,CSARGPSGAYNEQFF,TGCAGTGCTAGAGGTCCCTCCGGGGCCTACAATGAGCAGTTCTTC
TRBJ2-3,-,-,14,TRBV10-2,CASRRGWSTDTQYF,TGCGCCAGCAGGCGGGGTTGGAGCACAGATACGCAGTATTTT
TRBJ1-1,-,-,12,TRBV20-1,CSARDLPVEAFF,TGCAGTGCTAGAGATCTACCTGTTGAAGCTTTCTTT
TRBJ2-5,-,-,13,TRBV7-6,CASSPRRGETQYF,TGTGCCAGCAGCCCACGCCGGGGAGAGACCCAGTACTTC
TRBJ2-3,-,-,15,TRBV20-1,CSARDLGRRTDTQYF,TGCAGTGCTAGAGATCTGGGACGCCGCACAGATACGCAGTATTTT
TRBJ2-7,TRBD1,-,13,TRBV2,CASIWTGTGEQYF,TGTGCCAGCATATGGACAGGGACGGGAGAGCAGTACTTC
TRBJ2-1,-,few,16,TRBV30,CAWQPDQVAGYNEQFF,TGTGCCTGGCAACCGGATCAGGTTGCGGGTTACAATGAGCAGTTCTTC
TRBJ2-3,-,few,16,TRBV24-1,CATSDNSGLRTDTQYF,TGTGCCACCAGTGATAACTCCGGGCTTCGCACAGATACGCAGTATTTT
TRBJ2-7,-,-,16,TRBV6-1,CASREGRGTRNYEQYF,TGTGCCAGCAGGGAAGGTCGGGGGACGAGAAACTACGAGCAGTACTTC
TRBJ2-2,-,-,16,TRBV19,CASSINPPVVPGELFF,TGTGCCAGTAGTATAAATCCCCCGGTAGTCCCCGGGGAGCTGTTTTTT
TRBJ2-3,TRBD1,-,14,TRBV19,CASNRQGVADTQYF,TGTGCCAGTAATCGGCAGGGGGTGGCAGATACGCAGTATTTT
TRBJ2-7,TRBD2,-,17,TRBV2,CASSEGLLAGARYEQYF,TGTGCCAGCAGTGAAGGTTTGCTAGCGGGAGCTAGGTACGAGCAGTACTTC
TRBJ2-7,-,-,15,TRBV20-1,CSAVGAKPLYYEQYF,TGCAGTGCGGTAGGGGCTAAGCCCTTATATTACGAGCAGTACTTC
TRBJ2-7,-,-,14,TRBV5-1,CASSLAAMGYEQYF,TGCGCCAGCAGCTTGGCCGCGATGGGCTACGAGCAGTACTTC
TRBJ2-7,-,-,15,TRBV12-3/TRBV12-4,CASTLRARVQGEQYF,TGTGCCAGCACCTTAAGAGCCAGGGTACAGGGCGAGCAGTACTTC
TRBJ2-7,-,few,14,TRBV28,CASSPWDISYEQYF,TGTGCCAGCAGTCCCTGGGACATTTCCTACGAGCAGTACTTC
TRBJ1-1,-,few,15,TRBV20-1,CSARIPGTPNTEAFF,TGCAGTGCTAGAATTCCCGGGACACCGAACACTGAAGCTTTCTTT
TRBJ2-2,TRBD2,-,17,TRBV7-2,CASSRTTSGRNTGELFF,TGTGCCAGCAGCCGAACGACTAGCGGGAGGAACACCGGGGAGCTGTTTTTT
TRBJ2-2,-,-,14,TRBV19,CASSNYRTTGELFF,TGTGCCAGTAGTAATTACAGGACCACCGGGGAGCTGTTTTTT
TRBJ1-2,-,-,14,TRBV20-1,CSALLDGILYGYTF,TGCAGTGCCTTGCTGGACGGCATACTCTATGGCTACACCTTC
TRBJ1-2,-,few,13,TRBV30,CAWSPPPNYGYTF,TGTGCCTGGAGCCCACCCCCTAACTATGGCTACACCTTC
TRBJ1-5,-,-,16,TRBV6-1,CASSEFGGVGNQPQHF,TGTGCCAGCAGTGAATTCGGGGGGGTCGGCAATCAGCCCCAGCATTTT
TRBJ1-1,-,-,12,TRBV28,CASSFGQRGAFF,TGTGCCAGCAGTTTTGGACAGCGGGGAGCTTTCTTT
TRBJ1-3,-,few,15,TRBV6-1,CASRFDGSSGNTIYF,TGTGCCAGCAGGTTCGACGGGAGCTCTGGAAACACCATATATTTT
TRBJ1-2,-,-,12,TRBV7-9,CASSLVGVGYTF,TGTGCCAGCAGCTTAGTTGGGGTGGGCTACACCTTC
TRBJ2-7,-,-,15,TRBV7-9,CASSSQGGIGNEQYF,TGTGCCAGCAGCTCGCAGGGGGGAATTGGCAACGAGCAGTACTTC
TRBJ2-7,TRBD1,once,17,TRBV5-5,CASSLGAPGQGGYEQYF,TGTGCCAGCAGCTTGGGGGCCCCGGGACAGGGGGGATACGAGCAGTACTTC
TRBJ2-5,TRBD1,-,15,TRBV20-1,CSASGDRGRQETQYF,TGCAGTGCTAGCGGGGACAGGGGGCGTCAAGAGACCCAGTACTTC
TRBJ1-6,TRBD1,few,15,TRBV12-3/TRBV12-4,CASRSLGTGVPNLHF,TGTGCCAGCAGATCCCTCGGGACAGGGGTTCCAAACCTCCACTTT
TRBJ2-1,-,once,16,TRBV7-8,CASSLVFGSSYNEQFF,TGTGCCAGCAGCTTAGTTTTCGGGAGCTCCTACAATGAGCAGTTCTTC
TRBJ1-4,-,-,13,TRBV6-1,CASTGQQLEKLFF,TGTGCCAGCACTGGACAGCAGTTAGAAAAACTGTTTTTT
TRBJ2-5,-,-,13,TRBV2,CASSEVLPETQYF,TGTGCCAGCAGTGAAGTGTTGCCGGAGACCCAGTACTTC
TRBJ1-5,-,few,17,TRBV27,CASSLIWQGSSNQPQHF,TGTGCCAGCAGTTTAATCTGGCAGGGGAGCAGCAATCAGCCCCAGCATTTT
TRBJ1-2,-,few,13,TRBV20-1,CSARGVTHYGYTF,TGCAGTGCTAGAGGGGTAACACACTATGGCTACACCTTC
TRBJ2-1,TRBD2,-,15,TRBV20-1,CSAPPAGEGWDEQFF,TGCAGTGCCCCACCAGCGGGAGAGGGTTGGGATGAGCAGTTCTTC
TRBJ2-7,-,-,16,TRBV7-2,CASSLGEPRGTYEQYF,TGTGCCAGCAGCTTGGGGGAACCCAGGGGAACCTACGAGCAGTACTTC
TRBJ1-1,TRBD1,few,15,TRBV10-1,CANDSQGARNTEAFF,TGCGCCAACGATTCACAGGGGGCGCGGAACACTGAAGCTTTCTTT
TRBJ2-2,-,-,14,TRBV5-6,CASSLTMNTGELFF,TGTGCCAGCAGCTTGACAATGAACACCGGGGAGCTGTTTTTT
TRBJ2-7,-,-,13,TRBV5-4,CASSWRGGGEQYF,TGTGCCAGCAGCTGGCGGGGTGGAGGGGAGCAGTACTTC